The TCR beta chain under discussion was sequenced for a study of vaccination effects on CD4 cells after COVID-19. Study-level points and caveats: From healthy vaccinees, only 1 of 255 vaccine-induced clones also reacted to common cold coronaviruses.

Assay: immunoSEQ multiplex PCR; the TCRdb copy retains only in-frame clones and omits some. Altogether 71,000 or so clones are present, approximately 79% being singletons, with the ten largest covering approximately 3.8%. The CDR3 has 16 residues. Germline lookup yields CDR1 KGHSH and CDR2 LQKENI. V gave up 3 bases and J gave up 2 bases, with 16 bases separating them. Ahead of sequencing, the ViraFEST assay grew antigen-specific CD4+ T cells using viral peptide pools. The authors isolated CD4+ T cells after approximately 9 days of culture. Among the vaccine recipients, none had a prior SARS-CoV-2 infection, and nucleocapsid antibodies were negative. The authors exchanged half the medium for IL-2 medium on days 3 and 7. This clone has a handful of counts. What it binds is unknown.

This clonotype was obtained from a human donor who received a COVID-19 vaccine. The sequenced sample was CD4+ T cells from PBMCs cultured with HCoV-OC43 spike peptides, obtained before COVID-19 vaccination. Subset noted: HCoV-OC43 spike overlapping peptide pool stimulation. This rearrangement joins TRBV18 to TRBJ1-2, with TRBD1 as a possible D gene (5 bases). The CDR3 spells CASSPIGAGPNYGYTF. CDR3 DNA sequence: TGTGCCAGCTCACCGATCGGGGCAGGCCCAAACTATGGCTACACCTTC.